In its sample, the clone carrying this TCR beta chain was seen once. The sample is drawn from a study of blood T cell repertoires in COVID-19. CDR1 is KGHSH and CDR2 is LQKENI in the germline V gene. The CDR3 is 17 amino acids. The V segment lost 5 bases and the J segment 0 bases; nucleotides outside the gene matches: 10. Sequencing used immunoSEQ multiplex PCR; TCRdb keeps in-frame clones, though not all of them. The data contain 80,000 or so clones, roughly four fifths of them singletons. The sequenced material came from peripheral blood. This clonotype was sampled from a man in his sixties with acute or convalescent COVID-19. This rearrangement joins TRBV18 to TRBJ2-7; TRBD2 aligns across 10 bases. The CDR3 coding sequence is TGTGCCAGCTCAGGAGCGGGAGGGCCATCGAGCTCCTACGAGCAGTACTTC. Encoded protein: CASSGAGGPSSSYEQYF.